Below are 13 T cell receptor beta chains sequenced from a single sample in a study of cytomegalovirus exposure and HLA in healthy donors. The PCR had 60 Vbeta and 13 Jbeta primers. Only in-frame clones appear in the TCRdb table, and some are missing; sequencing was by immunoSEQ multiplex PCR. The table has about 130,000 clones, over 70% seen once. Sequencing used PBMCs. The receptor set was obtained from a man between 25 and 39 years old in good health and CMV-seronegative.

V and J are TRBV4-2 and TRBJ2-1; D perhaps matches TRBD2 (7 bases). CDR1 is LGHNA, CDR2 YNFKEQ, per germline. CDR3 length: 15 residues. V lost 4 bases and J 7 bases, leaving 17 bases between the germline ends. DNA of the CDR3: TGTGCCAGCAGCCCCGCTGGGGGGGCCAGGAATGAGCAGTTCTTC. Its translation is CASSPAGGARNEQFF.

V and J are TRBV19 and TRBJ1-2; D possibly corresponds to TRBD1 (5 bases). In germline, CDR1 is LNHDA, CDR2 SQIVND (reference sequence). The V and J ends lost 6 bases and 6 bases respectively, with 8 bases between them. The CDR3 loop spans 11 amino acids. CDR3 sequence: CASSLRDGYTF. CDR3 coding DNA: TGTGCCAGTAGCCTCAGGGATGGCTACACCTTC.

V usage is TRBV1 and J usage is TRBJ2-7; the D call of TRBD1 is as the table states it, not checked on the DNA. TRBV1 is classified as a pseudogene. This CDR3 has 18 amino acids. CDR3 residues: CTSSQDRSQTSHGCEQYF. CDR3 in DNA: TGCACCAGCAGCCAAGATCGGTCCCAGACAAGCCACGGCTGCGAGCAGTACTTC.

The CDR3 spells CASSYGTGEFTGELFF. The CDR3 nucleotides are TGTGCCAGCAGTTACGGGACAGGGGAATTCACCGGGGAGCTGTTTTTT. The rearrangement links TRBV6-5 to TRBJ2-2, with TRBD1 matching over 10 bases. After removal of 2 bases from V and 4 bases from J, the junction contained 4 bases not matched to a gene. Germline V gene sequence: CDR1 MNHEY, CDR2 SVGAGI. The CDR3 totals 16 residues.

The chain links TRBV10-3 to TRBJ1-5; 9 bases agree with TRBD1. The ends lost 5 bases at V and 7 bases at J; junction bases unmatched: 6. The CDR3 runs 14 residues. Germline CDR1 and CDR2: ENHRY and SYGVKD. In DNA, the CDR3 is TGTGCCATCAGTAATACGACAGGGGGACAGCCCCAGCATTTT. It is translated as CAISNTTGGQPQHF.

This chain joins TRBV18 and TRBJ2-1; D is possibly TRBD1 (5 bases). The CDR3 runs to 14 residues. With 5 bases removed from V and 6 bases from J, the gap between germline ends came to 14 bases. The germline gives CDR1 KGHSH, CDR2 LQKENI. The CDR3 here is CASSRNTGSNEQFF. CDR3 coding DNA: TGTGCCAGCTCAAGAAACACAGGTTCCAATGAGCAGTTCTTC.

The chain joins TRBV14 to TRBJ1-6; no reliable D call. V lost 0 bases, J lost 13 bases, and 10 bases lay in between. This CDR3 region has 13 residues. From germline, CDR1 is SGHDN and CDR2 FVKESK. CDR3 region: CASSQDFIGPLHF. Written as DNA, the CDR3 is TGTGCCAGCAGCCAAGATTTCATCGGTCCCCTCCACTTT.

CDR3 nucleotides: TGTGCCAGCAGCTTACAGGGGGCGCCTGGGGCCAACGTCCTGACTTTC. Translation: CASSLQGAPGANVLTF. V and J are TRBV11-2 and TRBJ2-6; 8 positions match TRBD1. Germline V lookup: CDR1 SGHAT, CDR2 FQNNGV. The CDR3 spans 16 residues. V was clipped by 2 bases and J by 2 bases; unmatched bases: 2.

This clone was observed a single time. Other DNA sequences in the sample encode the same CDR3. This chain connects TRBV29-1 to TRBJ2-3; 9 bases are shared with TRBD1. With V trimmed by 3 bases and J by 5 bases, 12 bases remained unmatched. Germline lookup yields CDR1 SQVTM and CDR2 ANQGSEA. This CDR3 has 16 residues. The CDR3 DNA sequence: TGCAGCGTTGAGAGGGTACAGGGGGCAGGAGGAGATACGCAGTATTTT. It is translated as CSVERVQGAGGDTQYF.

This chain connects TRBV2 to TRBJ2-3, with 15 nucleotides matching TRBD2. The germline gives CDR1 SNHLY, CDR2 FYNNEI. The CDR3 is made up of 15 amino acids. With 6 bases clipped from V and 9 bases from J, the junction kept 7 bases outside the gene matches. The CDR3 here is CASRRTSGGAVTQYF. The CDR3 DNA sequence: TGTGCCAGCAGACGGACTAGCGGGGGGGCGGTGACGCAGTATTTT.

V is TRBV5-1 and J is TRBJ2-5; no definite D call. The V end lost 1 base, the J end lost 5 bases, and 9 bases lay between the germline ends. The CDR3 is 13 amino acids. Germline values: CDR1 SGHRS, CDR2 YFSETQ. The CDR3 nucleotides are TGCGCCAGCAGCTTGAATGCCGAGGAGACCCAGTACTTC. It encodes CASSLNAEETQYF.

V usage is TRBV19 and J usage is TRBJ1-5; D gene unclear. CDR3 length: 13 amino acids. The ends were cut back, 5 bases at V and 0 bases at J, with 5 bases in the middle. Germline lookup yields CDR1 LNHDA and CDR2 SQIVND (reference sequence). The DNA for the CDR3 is TGTGCCAGTAGTCGGTTTAGCAATCAGCCCCAGCATTTT. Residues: CASSRFSNQPQHF.

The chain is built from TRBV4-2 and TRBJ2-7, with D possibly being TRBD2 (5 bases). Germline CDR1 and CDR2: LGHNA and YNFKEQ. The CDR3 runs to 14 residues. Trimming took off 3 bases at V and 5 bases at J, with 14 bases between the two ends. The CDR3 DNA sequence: TGTGCCAGCAGCCAGAGGGCGCTTGGGGACGAGCAGTACTTC. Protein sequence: CASSQRALGDEQYF.